Listed below are T cell receptor beta chains from one sample, sequenced in a study of vaccination effects on CD4 cells after COVID-19. The protocol was immunoSEQ multiplex PCR, while the TCRdb copy is restricted to in-frame clones and leaves out a portion. The profile covers roughly 35,000 clones, with about three quarters appearing a single time and 5.5% to 8.5% taken by the ten largest. No antigen is known for these receptors. This sample comprised CD4+ T cells from PBMCs cultured without peptide, obtained after COVID-19 vaccination. These TCRs come from a human donor who had a prior SARS-CoV-2 infection. Both conserved end residues are part of each CDR3. A D gene is named only where the DNA matches it firmly. The size of a clone is reported for some rows only, either as once, few or many, or as a class for expanded clones.

CDR3: CASSLRRSGVDYGYTF
DNA: TGTGCCAGCAGCTTACGGAGGTCAGGGGTCGATTATGGCTACACCTTC
V: TRBV13
size: .
D: .
J: TRBJ1-2

CDR3: CASSPMTGGVGKLFF
DNA: TGTGCCAGCAGTCCAATGACAGGGGGTGTGGGAAAACTGTTTTTT
V: TRBV27
size: .
D: TRBD1
J: TRBJ1-4

CDR3: CASSQSPGTGLFPYASYEQYF
DNA: TGCGCCAGCAGTCAATCGCCGGGGACAGGCCTTTTCCCATACGCCTCCTACGAGCAGTACTTC
V: TRBV23-1
size: .
D: TRBD1
J: TRBJ2-7

CDR3: CASSLRLGGNQPQHF
DNA: TGTGCCAGCAGCTTGAGGTTGGGGGGCAATCAGCCCCAGCATTTT
V: TRBV5-6
size: .
D: .
J: TRBJ1-5

CDR3: CASSYYGPDNEQFF
DNA: TGTGCCAGCAGTTATTACGGGCCGGACAATGAGCAGTTCTTC
V: TRBV6-5
size: .
D: .
J: TRBJ2-1

CDR3: CASSQGTSGIRNEQFF
DNA: TGTGCCAGCAGCCAAGGGACTAGCGGGATCAGGAATGAGCAGTTCTTC
V: TRBV3-1/TRBV3-2
size: .
D: TRBD2
J: TRBJ2-1

CDR3: CATRQSLNSPLHF
DNA: TGTGCCACCCGACAGTCTCTGAATTCACCCCTCCACTTT
V: TRBV10-3
size: .
D: .
J: TRBJ1-6

CDR3: CASSLRQGNEKLFF
DNA: TGTGCCAGCAGCTTGCGACAGGGGAATGAAAAACTGTTTTTT
V: TRBV5-4
size: .
D: TRBD1
J: TRBJ1-4

CDR3: CSANLGRPQYF
DNA: TGCAGTGCTAATTTAGGAAGGCCGCAGTATTTT
V: TRBV20-1
size: few
D: .
J: TRBJ2-3

CDR3: CSASGLQGDQETQYF
DNA: TGCAGTGCTAGTGGTTTACAGGGAGACCAAGAGACCCAGTACTTC
V: TRBV20-1
size: .
D: .
J: TRBJ2-5

CDR3: CATSRGGTGARRDTQYF
DNA: TGTGCCACCAGCAGAGGGGGCACCGGGGCCCGAAGGGATACGCAGTATTTT
V: TRBV15
size: .
D: .
J: TRBJ2-3

CDR3: CASRAGQANTEAFF
DNA: TGTGCCAGCAGAGCAGGACAAGCGAACACTGAAGCTTTCTTT
V: TRBV7-9
size: few
D: .
J: TRBJ1-1

CDR3: CASSLDGTDTQYF
DNA: TGTGCTAGCAGCTTAGATGGCACAGATACGCAGTATTTT
V: TRBV7-7
size: once
D: .
J: TRBJ2-3

CDR3: CASSLSWLAGHEQFF
DNA: TGTGCCAGCAGCCTTAGTTGGCTAGCGGGACATGAGCAGTTCTTC
V: TRBV7-2
size: .
D: TRBD2
J: TRBJ2-1

CDR3: CASSQPELMNTEAFF
DNA: TGTGCCAGCAGTCAACCGGAGCTAATGAACACTGAAGCTTTCTTT
V: TRBV2
size: .
D: .
J: TRBJ1-1

CDR3: CASGGSQFVTQYF
DNA: TGTGCCAGTGGGGGCTCGCAGTTCGTTACGCAGTATTTT
V: TRBV12-3/TRBV12-4
size: .
D: .
J: TRBJ2-3

CDR3: CASWRQPWNTEAFF
DNA: TGTGCCTCTTGGCGACAACCCTGGAACACTGAAGCTTTCTTT
V: TRBV6-5
size: once
D: .
J: TRBJ1-1

CDR3: CASSSGQALDTQYF
DNA: TGTGCCAGCAGCTCAGGACAGGCTCTAGATACGCAGTATTTT
V: TRBV9
size: few
D: TRBD1
J: TRBJ2-3

CDR3: CASSQRTSSQPQHF
DNA: TGTGCCAGCAGTCAGAGGACATCATCTCAGCCCCAGCATTTT
V: TRBV6-2/TRBV6-3
size: .
D: .
J: TRBJ1-5

CDR3: CASSEALYGQTHAKNIQYF
DNA: TGTGCCAGCAGTGAAGCGCTTTATGGGCAAACCCATGCCAAAAACATTCAGTACTTC
V: TRBV2
size: .
D: .
J: TRBJ2-4

CDR3: CASSLASSGRYQPQHF
DNA: TGTGCCAGCAGCTTAGCGAGTTCAGGGAGATATCAGCCCCAGCATTTT
V: TRBV7-6
size: .
D: .
J: TRBJ1-5

CDR3: CASSAGGNTEAFF
DNA: TGTGCCAGCTCCGCGGGGGGTAACACTGAAGCTTTCTTT
V: TRBV9
size: once
D: .
J: TRBJ1-1

CDR3: CAIRETSGGSNEQFF
DNA: TGTGCCATCAGGGAAACTAGCGGGGGGTCCAATGAGCAGTTCTTC
V: TRBV10-3
size: .
D: TRBD2
J: TRBJ2-1

CDR3: CASRDGQETQYF
DNA: TGTGCCAGCCGGGACGGTCAAGAGACCCAGTACTTC
V: TRBV6-5
size: once
D: .
J: TRBJ2-5

CDR3: CASSHQGMHEQYF
DNA: TGTGCCAGCAGCCATCAGGGTATGCACGAGCAGTACTTC
V: TRBV14
size: few
D: .
J: TRBJ2-7

CDR3: CASSWSGSSYNEQFF
DNA: TGCGCCAGCAGCTGGAGCGGGAGCTCCTACAATGAGCAGTTCTTC
V: TRBV5-1
size: .
D: TRBD2
J: TRBJ2-1

CDR3: CASSLGSSGEETQYF
DNA: TGCGCCAGCAGCTTGGGCTCTAGCGGGGAAGAGACCCAGTACTTC
V: TRBV5-1
size: .
D: TRBD2
J: TRBJ2-5

CDR3: CASSQGQGGYGYTF
DNA: TGTGCCAGCAGCCAAGGGCAGGGAGGCTATGGCTACACCTTC
V: TRBV3-1/TRBV3-2
size: .
D: .
J: TRBJ1-2

CDR3: CASRLGQGSEAFF
DNA: TGTGCCAGCAGACTAGGACAGGGATCTGAAGCTTTCTTT
V: TRBV13
size: .
D: TRBD1
J: TRBJ1-1

CDR3: CASSPTGPRLETQYF
DNA: TGTGCCAGCAGCCCGACGGGGCCCCGATTAGAGACCCAGTACTTC
V: TRBV27
size: .
D: .
J: TRBJ2-5

CDR3: CASSLEGTGVNNEQFF
DNA: TGTGCCAGCAGCTTAGAAGGGACAGGGGTGAACAATGAGCAGTTCTTC
V: TRBV11-3
size: few
D: TRBD1
J: TRBJ2-1

CDR3: CASSLYSYEQYF
DNA: TGTGCCAGCAGCCTCTACTCCTACGAGCAGTACTTC
V: TRBV3-1/TRBV3-2
size: .
D: .
J: TRBJ2-7

CDR3: CASSPATTDTQYF
DNA: TGCGCCAGCAGCCCTGCTACCACAGATACGCAGTATTTT
V: TRBV4-1
size: .
D: .
J: TRBJ2-3

CDR3: CASSSDPTSHEQFF
DNA: TGTGCCAGCAGCTCCGACCCCACTTCTCATGAGCAGTTCTTC
V: TRBV11-3
size: .
D: .
J: TRBJ2-1

CDR3: CSVVGTSTGELFF
DNA: TGCAGCGTTGTCGGGACTAGCACCGGGGAGCTGTTTTTT
V: TRBV29-1
size: .
D: TRBD2
J: TRBJ2-2

CDR3: CASSLRTGESREKLFF
DNA: TGTGCCAGCAGCTTGAGGACAGGGGAATCACGTGAAAAACTGTTTTTT
V: TRBV5-4
size: .
D: TRBD1
J: TRBJ1-4

CDR3: CASSLLVTSGNEQFF
DNA: TGCGCCAGCAGCCTCCTCGTCACTAGCGGCAATGAGCAGTTCTTC
V: TRBV5-1
size: .
D: TRBD2
J: TRBJ2-1

CDR3: CASNSRGEKLFF
DNA: TGTGCCAGCAACTCCAGGGGGGAAAAACTGTTTTTT
V: TRBV12-3/TRBV12-4
size: .
D: TRBD1
J: TRBJ1-4

CDR3: CSAWDRAGYTF
DNA: TGCAGTGCTTGGGACAGGGCGGGCTACACCTTC
V: TRBV20-1
size: .
D: TRBD1
J: TRBJ1-2

CDR3: CASSQAPSYEQYF
DNA: TGTGCCAGCAGCCAGGCCCCCTCCTACGAGCAGTACTTC
V: TRBV4-2
size: few
D: .
J: TRBJ2-7

CDR3: CASSPAAPGGTTGELFF
DNA: TGTGCCAGCAGCCCAGCGGCGCCGGGGGGAACGACCGGGGAGCTGTTTTTT
V: TRBV5-4
size: .
D: TRBD2
J: TRBJ2-2

CDR3: CAISDGRQETQYF
DNA: TGTGCCATCAGTGACGGCAGGCAAGAGACCCAGTACTTC
V: TRBV10-3
size: .
D: .
J: TRBJ2-5

CDR3: CATSRVTSAQETQYF
DNA: TGTGCCACCAGCAGAGTAACTAGCGCCCAAGAGACCCAGTACTTC
V: TRBV15
size: .
D: TRBD2
J: TRBJ2-5

CDR3: CAISESVEKLFF
DNA: TGTGCCATCAGTGAGTCGGTTGAAAAACTGTTTTTT
V: TRBV10-3
size: once
D: .
J: TRBJ1-4

CDR3: CASSFQITDTQYF
DNA: TGTGCCAGCAGTTTTCAAATTACGGATACGCAGTATTTT
V: TRBV12-3/TRBV12-4
size: .
D: .
J: TRBJ2-3

CDR3: CASSYRPAGSSYNEQFF
DNA: TGTGCCAGCAGTTACCGACCAGCGGGTTCCTCCTACAATGAGCAGTTCTTC
V: TRBV6-2/TRBV6-3
size: .
D: .
J: TRBJ2-1

CDR3: CASSQISFYNEQFF
DNA: TGCGCCAGCAGCCAAATCTCCTTTTACAATGAGCAGTTCTTC
V: TRBV4-3
size: .
D: .
J: TRBJ2-1

CDR3: CASSFEGATYEQFF
DNA: TGTGCCAGCAGTTTTGAGGGGGCGACTTATGAGCAGTTCTTC
V: TRBV27
size: .
D: TRBD1
J: TRBJ2-1